The text below deals with one TCR beta chain. The sample originates from a study of blood T cell repertoires in COVID-19. Study as a whole: Some COVID-19 samples were acute and others convalescent; all came from the United States, Italy and Spain.

Repertoires were generated with immunoSEQ multiplex PCR, while TCRdb's copy carries only in-frame clones and drops some. The repertoire consists of some 25,000 clones, with 80% to 85% occurring once and the leading ten covering about 6.5%. V was pared by 3 bases and J by 2 bases, with 7 bases between. Germline CDR1 reads LNHDA; CDR2 reads SQIVND (reference sequence). This CDR3 has 13 amino acids. Sequenced sample: peripheral blood. The rearrangement links TRBV19 to TRBJ2-5; D is unclear. This clonotype originated in a man between 65 and 85 years old with acute or convalescent COVID-19. CDR3 nucleotide sequence: TGTGCCAGTAGTATGAACAGACAAGAGACCCAGTACTTC. It yields the protein CASSMNRQETQYF.